Following are 21 T cell receptor beta chains from one sample sequenced in a study of persistence of HIV-infected CD4 T cells. The antigens of these receptors remain unknown. The immunoSEQ assay was version 4, run in survey mode. The repertoire was sequenced with immunoSEQ multiplex PCR; TCRdb's copy has only in-frame clones and lacks some. The sample contains around 28,000 clones, around 80% of which appear only once. Stimulation used 9 to 10 ug/mL lysate from CMV-infected fibroblasts. CD40L/CD69 double-negative CD45RO-high memory CD4+ T cells were collected. The sample in question was CD4+ T cells sorted from PBMCs after roughly 18-hour stimulation, obtained from a patient who received antiretroviral therapy. The origin of the receptors is an adult woman with HIV who was CMV-seropositive.

V and J are TRBV19 and TRBJ1-1, with D tentatively TRBD1 (5 bases). Trimming removed 3 bases from V and 3 bases from J, with 14 bases in between. Per germline, CDR1 LNHDA and CDR2 SQIVND (reference sequence). The CDR3 has 15 amino acids. The CDR3 sequence: CASSITGGRDTEAFF. The DNA for the CDR3 is TGTGCCAGTAGTATCACGGGGGGGAGGGACACTGAAGCTTTCTTT.

The table lists this clone with a count of one. The V gene is TRBV6-5, the J gene TRBJ1-4; D ambiguous. The CDR3 covers 14 residues. The germline V and J ends were trimmed by 5 bases and 1 base, with 8 bases remaining between them. Germline lookup yields CDR1 MNHEY and CDR2 SVGAGI. The CDR3 bases are TGTGCCAGCAGTCCCACGCTAACTAATGAAAAACTGTTTTTT. It yields the protein CASSPTLTNEKLFF.

The chain links TRBV9 to TRBJ2-3; 12 nucleotides align to TRBD2. Germline V lookup: CDR1 SGDLS, CDR2 YYNGEE. Trimming cost V 6 bases and J 1 base; bases outside gene matches: 3. The CDR3 sequence is 15 residues long. DNA for the CDR3: TGTGCCAGCAACCGACTAGCGGGGGGCACAGATACGCAGTATTTT. Its translation: CASNRLAGGTDTQYF.

The rearrangement uses TRBV5-8 and TRBJ1-1; 8 bases fit TRBD1. This CDR3 comprises 13 residues. From germline, CDR1 is SGHTS and CDR2 YDEGEE. Trimming removed 4 bases from V and 9 bases from J; junction bases left unmatched: 8. The CDR3 DNA follows: TGTGCCAGCAGCCGTGACTGGACAGGGAAAGCTTTCTTT. It encodes CASSRDWTGKAFF.

The V gene is TRBV18, the J gene TRBJ1-2; 8 positions agree with TRBD1. V dropped 6 bases and J dropped 5; count of bases not matched to a gene: 5. From germline, CDR1 is KGHSH and CDR2 LQKENI. The CDR3 loop spans 13 amino acids. The CDR3 here is CASSPGQGYGYTF. DNA for the CDR3: TGTGCCAGCTCGCCCGGACAGGGTTATGGCTACACCTTC. Drawing the rest from reference TRBV18 and TRBJ1-2, the complete variable domain is NAGVMQNPRHLVRRRGQEARLRCSPMKGHSHVYWYRQLPEEGLKFMVYLQKENIIDESGMPKERFSAEFPKEGPSILRIQQVVRGDSAAYFCASSPGQGYGYTFGSGTRLTVV.

The chain carries TRBV27 and TRBJ1-1; 10 nucleotides line up with TRBD1. Germline V lookup: CDR1 MNHEY, CDR2 SMNVEV (reference sequence). The V segment lost 6 bases and the J segment 0 bases; nucleotides outside the gene matches: 7. This CDR3 contains 16 residues. The DNA for the CDR3 is TGTGCCAGCAGCCAAGGACAGGGGGGTTTGAACACTGAAGCTTTCTTT. Amino acid sequence: CASSQGQGGLNTEAFF.

This sequence joins TRBV5-5 and TRBJ2-1; D is undetermined. The CDR3 contains 12 residues. Trimming cost V 4 bases and J 6 bases, with 8 bases left between them. Germline V gene data show CDR1 as SGHKS and CDR2 as YYEKEE (reference sequence). The CDR3 here is CASSQVGNEQFF. The CDR3 DNA reads as TGTGCCAGCAGCCAGGTCGGCAATGAGCAGTTCTTC.

This clone was found a few times. V is TRBV10-2 and J is TRBJ1-3, with a possible D match to TRBD1 (6 bases). V was trimmed by 0 bases and J by 4 bases, leaving 10 bases between them. The length of the CDR3 is 15 residues. The germline CDR1 and CDR2 sequences are WSHSY and SAAADI. CDR3 sequence: CASSESGGRGNTIYF. The CDR3 nucleotides are TGCGCCAGCAGTGAGTCCGGGGGCCGCGGAAACACCATATATTTT.

This clone occurred a few times. The chain recombines TRBV9 with TRBJ1-3, with D unresolved. The V and J ends lost 3 bases and 4 bases respectively, with 8 bases between them. Looked up from germline, CDR1 is SGDLS and CDR2 is YYNGEE. The CDR3 runs 13 residues. The DNA for the CDR3 is TGTGCCAGCAGCGATCCCGGCGGAAACACCATATATTTT. Residues: CASSDPGGNTIYF.

This clone has only a few counts. This rearrangement joins TRBV18 to TRBJ2-7; D may be TRBD2 (6 bases). This CDR3 comprises 12 residues. Trimming left V 9 bases short and J 7 bases short, with 16 bases between. Germline V gene lookup returns CDR1 KGHSH and CDR2 LQKENI. The CDR3 spells CASYALEGEQYF. CDR3 DNA sequence: TGTGCCAGTTATGCATTGGAGGGGGAGCAGTACTTC.

The chain combines TRBV9 with TRBJ2-1, with D perhaps matching TRBD2 (5 bases). The V end was cut by 0 bases, the J end by 8 bases, with 15 bases between. Per germline, CDR1 SGDLS and CDR2 YYNGEE. The CDR3 spans 15 residues. The CDR3 region has the DNA TGTGCCAGCAGCGTAGGTCCTAGCCAAGTCGATGAGCAGTTCTTC. Protein sequence: CASSVGPSQVDEQFF.

The rearrangement uses TRBV7-3 and TRBJ2-2, with TRBD2 matching over 9 bases. With 4 bases clipped from V and 2 bases from J, the junction kept 5 bases outside the gene matches. The CDR3 extends over 16 amino acids. Per germline, CDR1 SGHTA and CDR2 FQGTGA. CDR3 protein: CASSSSGTSNTGELFF. DNA of the CDR3: TGTGCCAGCAGCTCATCCGGGACTAGCAACACCGGGGAGCTGTTTTTT.

The genes are TRBV7-6 and TRBJ1-5; unclear D gene. The germline V gene encodes CDR1 SGHVS and CDR2 FNYEAQ. The V and J ends lost 5 bases and 5 bases respectively, with 10 bases between them. CDR3 length: 13 residues. CDR3 region: CASSPDRDQPQHF. The CDR3 DNA is TGTGCCAGCAGCCCGGATAGGGATCAGCCCCAGCATTTT.

The genes are TRBV18 and TRBJ2-5, with D unresolved. The CDR3 runs to 12 residues. Between the trimmed V and J ends, which lost 1 base and 4 bases, there was a span of 4 bases. From germline, CDR1 is KGHSH and CDR2 LQKENI. The CDR3 sequence is CASSPLGETQYF. Here the CDR3 DNA reads TGTGCCAGCTCACCACTGGGAGAGACCCAGTACTTC. Complete variable domain (other parts from reference TRBV18 and TRBJ2-5): NAGVMQNPRHLVRRRGQEARLRCSPMKGHSHVYWYRQLPEEGLKFMVYLQKENIIDESGMPKERFSAEFPKEGPSILRIQQVVRGDSAAYFCASSPLGETQYFGPGTRLLVL.

The gene calls are TRBV10-3 and TRBJ1-2; D unresolved. Trimming left V 2 bases short and J 4 bases short, with 5 bases between. Per the germline V gene, CDR1 is ENHRY and CDR2 is SYGVKD. There are 12 residues in the CDR3. In DNA, the CDR3 is TGTGCCATCAGTGAGAGCACCTATGGCTACACCTTC. It translates to CAISESTYGYTF.

A single count supports this clone. The chain links TRBV11-3 to TRBJ2-1, with D possibly matching TRBD2 (6 bases). Trimming left V 5 bases short and J 2 bases short, with 13 bases between. Per germline, CDR1 SGHNT and CDR2 YENEEA. The CDR3 is 15 amino acids. The CDR3 loop is CASSGGAVTYNEQFF. CDR3 sequence (DNA): TGTGCCAGCAGCGGAGGGGCAGTTACCTACAATGAGCAGTTCTTC.

This clone came up a few times. The chain employs TRBV5-5 and TRBJ1-5; the D is unclear. Trimming stripped 0 bases from V and 5 bases from J, with 12 bases between. In germline, CDR1 is SGHKS, CDR2 YYEKEE (reference sequence). The length of the CDR3 is 15 residues. CDR3 in amino acids: CASSLGPGSDQPQHF. The CDR3 region has the DNA TGTGCCAGCAGCTTGGGTCCGGGGTCGGATCAGCCCCAGCATTTT.

The chain couples TRBV5-1 to TRBJ2-3; TRBD1 matches at 7 bases. Germline lookup yields CDR1 SGHRS and CDR2 YFSETQ. The junction had 3 bases not matched to a gene; V was cut back by 0 bases and J by 2 bases. This CDR3 has 15 amino acids. CDR3 in DNA: TGCGCCAGCAGCTTGGAGGACAGGAACACAGATACGCAGTATTTT. Residues: CASSLEDRNTDTQYF.

The gene calls are TRBV6-5 and TRBJ2-3; D remains unclear. The CDR3 has 14 residues. V gave up 6 bases and J gave up 0 bases, with 10 bases separating them. Germline assignment: CDR1 MNHEY and CDR2 SVGAGI. The CDR3 spells CASSRYGSTDTQYF. The CDR3 coding sequence is TGTGCCAGCAGCCGCTACGGGAGCACAGATACGCAGTATTTT.

The chain recombines TRBV11-3 with TRBJ1-1, with D uncertain. Germline CDR1 and CDR2: SGHNT and YENEEA. The V end was cut by 1 base, the J end by 1 base, with 10 bases between. The CDR3 is made up of 15 amino acids. The CDR3 is CASSLGGPTNTEAFF. DNA of the CDR3: TGTGCCAGCAGCTTAGGAGGCCCTACGAACACTGAAGCTTTCTTT. Complete variable domain (other parts from reference TRBV11-3 and TRBJ1-1): EAGVVQSPRYKIIEKKQPVAFWCNPISGHNTLYWYLQNLGQGPELLIRYENEEAVDDSQLPKDRFSAERLKGVDSTLKIQPAELGDSAVYLCASSLGGPTNTEAFFGQGTRLTVV.

This clone was observed a single time. This rearrangement joins TRBV27 to TRBJ1-1, with a tentative D call TRBD1 (5 bases). V was clipped by 5 bases and J by 4 bases, with 14 bases between them. The CDR3 loop spans 14 amino acids. Germline values: CDR1 MNHEY, CDR2 SMNVEV (reference sequence). CDR3 region: CASSGRWGGTEAFF. CDR3 bases: TGTGCCAGCAGTGGGAGATGGGGGGGCACTGAAGCTTTCTTT.